The 19 T cell receptor beta chains below come from one sample, sequenced in a study of OX40 agonist ivuxolimab in advanced cancers. The assay was immunoSEQ multiplex PCR, and TCRdb's table has in-frame clones only and misses some. The sample gives tens of thousands of clones, around 80% of which show up once; under 2% is in the top ten. The material was CD4+ or CD8+ T cells sorted from blood, obtained in a trial of the OX40 agonist ivuxolimab. These receptors were taken from an adult with an advanced solid tumor such as melanoma, head and neck, liver or kidney cancer.

The chain employs TRBV2 and TRBJ1-5; TRBD1 is a possible D gene (5 bases). The CDR3 length is 15 residues. In germline, CDR1 is SNHLY, CDR2 FYNNEI. With 6 bases removed from V and 0 bases from J, the gap between germline ends came to 12 bases. Here the CDR3 DNA reads TGTGCCAGCAGGCGTCAGGGTAATAGCAATCAGCCCCAGCATTTT. Its protein product is CASRRQGNSNQPQHF.

This clone came up once. V usage is TRBV9 and J usage is TRBJ2-2; 7 nucleotides line up with TRBD1. Germline loops: CDR1 SGDLS, CDR2 YYNGEE. The V segment lost 7 bases and the J segment 1 base; nucleotides outside the gene matches: 7. The CDR3 sequence is 15 residues long. CDR3 nucleotides: TGTGCCAGCGCCTGGGACAGCGAGAACACCGGGGAGCTGTTTTTT. Translation gives CASAWDSENTGELFF.

The rearrangement uses TRBV9 and TRBJ2-5, with D tentatively TRBD1 or TRBD2 (5 bases each). In germline, CDR1 is SGDLS, CDR2 YYNGEE. Trimming left V 6 bases short and J 4 bases short, with 19 bases between. The CDR3 runs 15 residues. CDR3 protein: CASNVGAGLGETQYF. CDR3 coding DNA: TGTGCCAGCAACGTCGGGGCCGGACTCGGAGAGACCCAGTACTTC.

This clone was recorded a few times. The V gene is TRBV28, the J gene TRBJ2-4; perhaps D is TRBD1 or TRBD2 (5 bases each). The V end was cut by 5 bases, the J end by 11 bases, with 7 bases between. This CDR3 is built from 10 residues. Looked up from germline, CDR1 is MDHEN and CDR2 is SYDVKM. DNA for the CDR3: TGTGCCAGCAGTGGGGGACTTCAGTACTTC. Protein: CASSGGLQYF.

This chain links TRBV2 with TRBJ2-7; unclear D gene. V lost 7 bases, J lost 2 bases, and 18 bases lay in between. Germline values: CDR1 SNHLY, CDR2 FYNNEI. The CDR3 is 15 amino acids. The CDR3: CASTLRPRTTYEQYF. In DNA, the CDR3 is TGTGCCAGCACCCTTAGGCCCCGGACGACCTACGAGCAGTACTTC.

The chain combines TRBV5-6 with TRBJ2-7; either TRBD1 or TRBD2 may fit D (5 bases each). Germline loops: CDR1 SGHDT, CDR2 YYEEEE. The CDR3 length is 14 residues. Trimming pared 5 bases from V and 8 bases from J, leaving 20 bases between. CDR3 sequence reads: CASSIRDRVIQQYF. The CDR3 coding sequence is TGTGCCAGCAGTATCCGGGACCGAGTGATTCAGCAGTACTTC.

This rearrangement joins TRBV30 to TRBJ1-5; 9 positions agree with TRBD1. This CDR3 is 14 amino acids long. Trimming cost V 1 base and J 6 bases; bases outside gene matches: 4. CDR1 and CDR2 from the germline V gene are GTSNPN and SVGIG (reference sequence). DNA for the CDR3: TGTGCCTGGAGTGCCGACAGGGGGACTCAGCCCCAGCATTTT. Protein product: CAWSADRGTQPQHF.

This chain joins TRBV6-5 and TRBJ1-1; D gene uncertain. Per germline, CDR1 MNHEY and CDR2 SVGAGI. This CDR3 has 14 residues. V dropped 2 bases and J dropped 4 bases, with 11 bases sitting between them. CDR3: CASSYRDISTEAFF. CDR3 bases: TGTGCCAGCAGTTACCGGGATATAAGCACTGAAGCTTTCTTT.

This chain joins TRBV30 and TRBJ2-4, with a weak D call TRBD2 (5 bases). The V and J ends lost 0 bases and 5 bases respectively, with 14 bases between them. The CDR3 is 15 residues long. Germline V gene lookup returns CDR1 GTSNPN and CDR2 SVGIG (reference sequence). The CDR3: CAWSVFGAGENIQYF. The CDR3 bases are TGTGCCTGGAGTGTATTCGGTGCGGGCGAAAACATTCAGTACTTC.

The chain is built from TRBV30 and TRBJ1-4, with unresolved D. The V end was cut by 3 bases, the J end by 8 bases, with 13 bases between. Germline CDR1 and CDR2: GTSNPN and SVGIG (reference sequence). The CDR3 consists of 13 residues. The CDR3 here is CAWRRPPWEKLFF. The CDR3 DNA sequence: TGTGCCTGGAGGCGGCCGCCCTGGGAAAAACTGTTTTTT. Complete variable domain (other parts from reference TRBV30 and TRBJ1-4): SQTIHQWPATLVQPVGSPLSLECTVEGTSNPNLYWYRQAAGRGLQLLFYSVGIGQISSEVPQNLSASRPQDRQFILSSKKLLLSDSGFYLCAWRRPPWEKLFFGSGTQLSVL.

V gene TRBV20-1 combines with J gene TRBJ2-7; TRBD2 is a possible D gene (6 bases). The germline V gene has CDR1 DFQATT and CDR2 SNEGSKA (reference sequence). V was shortened by 4 bases and J by 7 bases, with 11 bases between the two germline ends. The CDR3 totals 11 residues. The CDR3 coding sequence is TGCAGTGCTACGTCGGCGGGGGAGCAGTACTTC. Translation gives CSATSAGEQYF.

This clone was counted a single time. This chain links TRBV10-2 with TRBJ2-7, with D possibly matching TRBD1 (6 bases). The length of the CDR3 is 12 residues. In germline, CDR1 is WSHSY, CDR2 SAAADI. V was cut by 5 bases and J by 3 bases, with 8 bases left in between. CDR3 region: CASSPDSYEQYF. For the CDR3, the DNA is TGCGCCAGCAGTCCGGACAGCTACGAGCAGTACTTC.

The rearrangement links TRBV7-9 to TRBJ2-4; D tentatively reads TRBD1 or TRBD2 (5 bases each). CDR3 length: 17 amino acids. The V end was cut by 3 bases, the J end by 0 bases, with 15 bases between. Germline V gene sequence: CDR1 SEHNR, CDR2 FQNEAQ (reference sequence). CDR3 protein: CASSLGVQSLAKNIQYF. The DNA for the CDR3 is TGTGCCAGCAGCTTGGGGGTCCAGTCCTTAGCCAAAAACATTCAGTACTTC.

The V call is TRBV7-6, the J call TRBJ1-3; no definite D call. The CDR3 has 16 residues. Trimming stripped 5 bases from V and 1 base from J, with 15 bases between. Germline values: CDR1 SGHVS, CDR2 FNYEAQ. The CDR3 is CASSLQVGQSGNTIYF. The CDR3 region has the DNA TGTGCCAGCAGCCTCCAGGTTGGGCAGTCTGGAAACACCATATATTTT.

This clone was detected once. V gene TRBV13 combines with J gene TRBJ2-7; TRBD1 agrees at 7 bases. Germline CDR1 is PRHDT and CDR2 is FYEKMQ (reference sequence). Trimming removed 6 bases from V and 3 bases from J; junction bases left unmatched: 8. The CDR3 sequence is 14 residues long. CDR3 bases: TGTGCCAGCAGACTAGGGACAGCCATCTACGAGCAGTACTTC. This encodes CASRLGTAIYEQYF.

The rearrangement links TRBV19 to TRBJ1-4; possible D gene TRBD1, 6 bases. CDR1 LNHDA and CDR2 SQIVND come from the germline V gene (reference sequence). V lost 3 bases, J lost 11 bases, and 19 bases lay in between. This CDR3 has 15 residues. In nucleotides, the CDR3 is TGTGCCAGTAGTATCCCACAGGGCACTGGTGAGAAACTGTTTTTT. The encoded protein is CASSIPQGTGEKLFF.

This rearrangement joins TRBV5-4 to TRBJ2-5; D could derive from TRBD1 or TRBD2 (5 bases each). Germline values: CDR1 SGHNT, CDR2 YYREEE (reference sequence). V lost 0 bases, J lost 5 bases, and 11 bases lay in between. The CDR3 consists of 14 residues. The CDR3 nucleotides read TGTGCCAGCAGCTTGGCCGGGACCGGGGAGACCCAGTACTTC. This gives the protein CASSLAGTGETQYF.

The rearrangement links TRBV5-6 to TRBJ2-1, with 10 bases aligning to TRBD2. After removal of 8 bases from V and 8 bases from J, the junction contained 4 bases not matched to a gene. The CDR3 runs 12 residues. CDR1 SGHDT and CDR2 YYEEEE come from the germline V gene. In DNA form, the CDR3 reads TGTGCCAGATCAGGACTAGCGGATGAGCAGTTCTTC. Its translation is CARSGLADEQFF.

This chain connects TRBV2 to TRBJ1-6; 7 nucleotides agree with TRBD1. V lost 4 bases and J lost 7; bases outside the gene matches: 4. The germline V gene has CDR1 SNHLY and CDR2 FYNNEI. The CDR3 runs 14 residues. The CDR3 nucleotides read TGTGCCAGCAGTGTTGGACAGGCCAATTCACCCCTCCACTTT. Encoded protein: CASSVGQANSPLHF.